Following are 23 T cell receptor beta chains from one sample sequenced in a study of blood T cell repertoires in COVID-19. This table comes from immunoSEQ multiplex PCR, and its TCRdb copy is limited to in-frame clones, with some not included. The repertoire has 200,000 to 300,000 clones, 85% to 90% of them found once; the top ten carry around 3.5%. The sample comprised peripheral blood. These TCRs come from a woman aged 40 to 50 with acute or convalescent COVID-19.

V gene TRBV10-1 combines with J gene TRBJ1-6; 7 nucleotides match TRBD1. The CDR3 has 13 residues. Germline CDR1 reads WNHNN; CDR2 reads SYGVQD (reference sequence). Losses at the gene ends were 7 bases for V and 5 bases for J; bases not matched to a gene: 2. CDR3 sequence reads: CASKGQNNSPLHF. CDR3 bases: TGCGCCAGCAAGGGACAGAATAATTCACCCCTCCACTTT.

The chain recombines TRBV18 with TRBJ1-4; 8 nucleotides line up with TRBD1. Losses at the gene ends were 3 bases for V and 0 bases for J; bases not matched to a gene: 6. This CDR3 is 17 amino acids long. The V gene's germline CDR1 is KGHSH and CDR2 LQKENI. CDR3 sequence reads: CASSPGQAFATNEKLFF. The CDR3 DNA follows: TGTGCCAGCTCACCGGGACAGGCCTTTGCAACTAATGAAAAACTGTTTTTT.

V is TRBV7-9 and J is TRBJ1-5; D possibly corresponds to TRBD1 (5 bases). This CDR3 has 13 residues. The V end lost 0 bases, the J end lost 7 bases, and 7 bases lay between the germline ends. From germline, CDR1 is SEHNR and CDR2 FQNEAQ (reference sequence). The CDR3 DNA sequence: TGTGCCAGCAGCTTAGCCGGGGGGCAGCCCCAGCATTTT. It is translated as CASSLAGGQPQHF.

This clone was seen once. The chain has TRBV29-1 and TRBJ1-5; 7 positions agree with TRBD1. This CDR3 contains 13 residues. The germline V gene encodes CDR1 SQVTM and CDR2 ANQGSEA. The trim removed 6 bases at V and 2 bases at J, leaving 4 bases unmatched. The CDR3 nucleotides read TGCAGCGTGCAAACAGGGGGCAATCAGCCCCAGCATTTT. This codes for CSVQTGGNQPQHF.

The gene calls are TRBV2 and TRBJ1-5, with 7 bases identical to TRBD1. J lost 4 bases, V lost 1 base, and 4 bases had no gene match. Germline V lookup: CDR1 SNHLY, CDR2 FYNNEI. The CDR3 contains 15 residues. The chain's CDR3 is CASSEEGTANQPQHF. The CDR3 DNA sequence: TGTGCCAGCAGTGAAGAAGGGACAGCTAATCAGCCCCAGCATTTT.

The chain carries TRBV24-1 and TRBJ1-6; D remains ambiguous. This CDR3 contains 14 residues. The V and J ends lost 4 bases and 8 bases respectively, with 11 bases between them. CDR1 KGHDR and CDR2 SFDVKD come from the germline V gene. CDR3 protein: CATSDSYRDSPLHF. The CDR3 DNA is TGTGCCACCAGTGACTCTTACCGAGATTCACCCCTCCACTTT.

This clone was found once. The chain has TRBV5-1 and TRBJ1-3; D is perhaps TRBD1 (5 bases). Deletions cut 4 bases from V and 3 bases from J, with 14 bases between. This CDR3 region has 15 residues. The germline CDR1 and CDR2 sequences are SGHRS and YFSETQ. Here the CDR3 reads CASSLDIGGGNTIYF. The CDR3 DNA reads as TGCGCCAGCAGCCTGGACATCGGGGGTGGAAACACCATATATTTT. Combining the CDR3 with reference TRBV5-1 and TRBJ1-3 gives the whole variable domain KAGVTQTPRYLIKTRGQQVTLSCSPISGHRSVSWYQQTPGQGLQFLFEYFSETQRNKGNFPGRFSGRQFSNSRSEMNVSTLELGDSALYLCASSLDIGGGNTIYFGEGSWLTVV.

The V gene is TRBV10-3, the J gene TRBJ1-1; D uncertain. Trimming shortened V by 2 bases and J by 4 bases, and 11 bases separated the two germline ends. The CDR3 is made up of 14 amino acids. Germline V CDR1 and CDR2: ENHRY, SYGVKD. The CDR3 region is CAISEALVPTEAFF. DNA for the CDR3: TGTGCCATCAGTGAGGCCCTAGTCCCCACTGAAGCTTTCTTT.

V gene TRBV27 combines with J gene TRBJ2-1; the D is unclear. The CDR3 runs to 15 residues. V dropped 4 bases and J dropped 6 bases, with 16 bases sitting between them. Germline CDR1 reads MNHEY; CDR2 reads SMNVEV (reference sequence). The CDR3 bases are TGTGCCAGCAGTTCCTCCTCTTGGCTTCGCAATGAGCAGTTCTTC. As protein: CASSSSSWLRNEQFF.

The CDR3 reads CASSFTSGGVDEQFF. The CDR3 nucleotides read TGTGCCAGCAGCTTTACTAGCGGGGGGGTGGATGAGCAGTTCTTC. V and J are TRBV7-6 and TRBJ2-1; 13 bases are shared with TRBD2. V lost 3 bases, J lost 8 bases, and 4 bases stayed unmatched. Germline CDR1 SGHVS, CDR2 FNYEAQ. This CDR3 is 15 amino acids long.

The CDR3 spells CASSPETGGSPEAFF. Here the CDR3 DNA reads TGTGCCAGCAGCCCTGAGACAGGGGGCTCCCCTGAAGCTTTCTTT. This chain connects TRBV11-2 to TRBJ1-1; 10 positions match TRBD1. In germline, CDR1 is SGHAT, CDR2 FQNNGV. The V and J ends lost 5 bases and 6 bases, in that order; junction bases with no gene match: 9. The CDR3 has 15 residues.

J is TRBJ1-6 and V is TRBV2, with 11 bases lining up with TRBD1. Trimming removed 7 bases from V and 6 bases from J; junction bases left unmatched: 11. Germline values: CDR1 SNHLY, CDR2 FYNNEI. This CDR3 has 17 amino acids. CDR3 nucleotide sequence: TGTGCCAGCAACCGGGACAGGGGGGTGAGTGGTAATTCACCCCTCCACTTT. Translation gives CASNRDRGVSGNSPLHF.

The chain couples TRBV7-9 to TRBJ1-4, with D possibly being TRBD1 (5 bases). V shed 7 bases and J shed 7 bases, with 16 bases lying between them. CDR1 is SEHNR and CDR2 is FQNEAQ in the germline V gene (reference sequence). CDR3 size: 14 residues. CDR3 coding DNA: TGTGCCAGCACCTCCCTAGGGGAGGCTGAAAAACTGTTTTTT. This translates into CASTSLGEAEKLFF.

This clone occurred a few times. The chain has TRBV11-2 and TRBJ2-1; possibly TRBD2 for D (6 bases). The germline V and J ends were trimmed by 8 bases and 2 bases, with 16 bases remaining between them. This CDR3 has 15 amino acids. Germline V lookup: CDR1 SGHAT, CDR2 FQNNGV. As DNA, the CDR3 is TGTGCCAGCGGGTCCTCTAGCGATCCCTACAATGAGCAGTTCTTC. Protein product: CASGSSSDPYNEQFF.

The chain combines TRBV5-4 with TRBJ2-5, with 12 nucleotides matching TRBD2. Germline CDR1 and CDR2: SGHNT and YYREEE (reference sequence). V lost 5 bases, J lost 2 bases, and 7 bases stayed unmatched. The CDR3 is 16 amino acids. This chain's CDR3 is CASSSGTSGSQETQYF. CDR3 nucleotides: TGTGCCAGCAGTTCCGGGACTAGCGGGTCACAAGAGACCCAGTACTTC.

The rearrangement joins TRBV28 to TRBJ2-3, with D perhaps matching TRBD1 (6 bases). The CDR3 totals 14 residues. The V end lost 5 bases, the J end lost 4 bases, and 13 bases lay between the germline ends. CDR1 and CDR2 (germline): MDHEN, SYDVKM. The CDR3: CASSNRQAADTQYF. Written as DNA, the CDR3 is TGTGCCAGCAGTAATCGACAGGCAGCAGATACGCAGTATTTT.

The rearrangement uses TRBV9 and TRBJ2-1, with D unclear. The V gene's germline CDR1 is SGDLS and CDR2 YYNGEE. The CDR3 has 16 residues. With 4 bases removed from V and 1 base from J, the gap between germline ends came to 15 bases. CDR3 in amino acids: CASSFSNSLSYNEQFF. The CDR3 coding sequence is TGTGCCAGCAGCTTCTCAAACTCCCTATCCTACAATGAGCAGTTCTTC.

This rearrangement joins TRBV7-9 to TRBJ2-5; D uncertain. CDR3 length equals 13 residues. Germline CDR1 is SEHNR and CDR2 is FQNEAQ (reference sequence). V was trimmed by 2 bases and J by 2 bases, leaving 6 bases between them. As DNA, the CDR3 is TGTGCCAGCAGCTTACCCGGGCAAGAGACCCAGTACTTC. This encodes CASSLPGQETQYF.

This clone was counted between two and nine times. The chain links TRBV14 to TRBJ1-2; D is undetermined. The CDR3 extends over 12 amino acids. Germline CDR1 SGHDN, CDR2 FVKESK. Between the trimmed V and J ends, which lost 0 bases and 7 bases, there was a span of 6 bases. The CDR3 bases are TGTGCCAGCAGCCAAGATATGGCTGGCTACACCTTC. Amino acid sequence: CASSQDMAGYTF.

This clone was detected only a few times. The rearrangement links TRBV11-2 to TRBJ1-5; D unclear. The CDR3 has 12 residues. Germline V gene data show CDR1 as SGHAT and CDR2 as FQNNGV. Trimming took 3 bases from V and 6 from J, leaving 6 bases between them. The CDR3 DNA reads as TGTGCCAGCAGCTTTTCGGGTCAGCCCCAGCATTTT. It yields the protein CASSFSGQPQHF.

This clone occurred a few times. The CDR3 sequence: CSASKGLDSSYNEQFF. The CDR3 region has the DNA TGCAGTGCTAGTAAGGGACTAGACAGCTCCTACAATGAGCAGTTCTTC. This chain joins TRBV20-1 and TRBJ2-1; 8 positions agree with TRBD2. CDR1 and CDR2 (germline): DFQATT, SNEGSKA (reference sequence). The CDR3 covers 16 residues. The junction had 7 bases not matched to a gene; V was cut back by 3 bases and J by 0 bases.

In its sample, this clone was seen many times. The chain links TRBV12-5 to TRBJ2-2; D gene uncertain. Germline CDR1 is LGHNT and CDR2 is FRNRAP. The CDR3 is 13 amino acids. V was pared by 3 bases and J by 4 bases, with 6 bases between. DNA for the CDR3: TGTGCTAGTGGTTTAACCGGCACCGGGGAGCTGTTTTTT. Translation gives CASGLTGTGELFF.

V gene TRBV6-5 combines with J gene TRBJ1-1; 7 positions agree with TRBD1. Germline CDR1 MNHEY, CDR2 SVGAGI. V was pared by 8 bases and J by 3 bases, with 6 bases of the junction left unmatched. The CDR3 consists of 13 residues. In DNA, the CDR3 is TGTGCCAGCTCAAGACAGGGAGACACTGAAGCTTTCTTT. Translating it yields CASSRQGDTEAFF.